One and the same sample provided the 31 T cell receptor beta chains below, sequenced in a study of cytomegalovirus exposure and HLA in healthy donors. Amplification used 60 Vbeta primers and 13 Jbeta primers. Method: immunoSEQ multiplex PCR; TCRdb's copy keeps in-frame clones and lacks some. Among about 200,000 clones, 70% to 90% were seen once, and the ten largest hold approximately 0.31%. The specimen sequenced was PBMCs. These receptors were collected from a woman aged 25 to 39 in good health and CMV-seronegative.

This clone was observed a handful of times. The V call is TRBV2, the J call TRBJ2-5, with D perhaps matching TRBD2 (5 bases). Trimming took off 8 bases at V and 2 bases at J, with 12 bases between the two ends. Germline CDR1 is SNHLY and CDR2 is FYNNEI. The length of the CDR3 is 13 residues. As DNA, the CDR3 is TGTGCCAGCGGAACTAGGAGGCAAGAGACCCAGTACTTC. Its protein is CASGTRRQETQYF.

V gene TRBV5-4 combines with J gene TRBJ2-7; 8 bases fit TRBD1. V lost 3 bases and J lost 4; bases outside the gene matches: 9. The CDR3 is made up of 15 amino acids. Germline CDR1 SGHNT, CDR2 YYREEE (reference sequence). CDR3 sequence: CASSWGPGGGYEQYF. The CDR3 DNA reads as TGTGCCAGCAGCTGGGGGCCAGGGGGCGGGTACGAGCAGTACTTC. Filled out from reference TRBV5-4 and TRBJ2-7, the complete variable domain reads ETGVTQSPTHLIKTRGQQVTLRCSSQSGHNTVSWYQQALGQGPQFIFQYYREEENGRGNFPPRFSGLQFPNYSSELNVNALELDDSALYLCASSWGPGGGYEQYFGPGTRLTVT.

The V gene is TRBV5-8, the J gene TRBJ2-7; 12 bases are a match to TRBD2. Germline V gene lookup returns CDR1 SGHTS and CDR2 YDEGEE. The CDR3 loop spans 14 amino acids. V lost 4 bases and J lost 6; bases outside the gene matches: 5. The CDR3 DNA is TGTGCCAGCAGCCGCCCGGGACTAGCGGGCGAGCAGTACTTC. Protein product: CASSRPGLAGEQYF.

The chain couples TRBV6-1 to TRBJ2-7; 9 bases map to TRBD2. From germline, CDR1 is MNHNS and CDR2 SASEGT. The CDR3 consists of 15 residues. The V gene end was trimmed by 1 base and the J gene end by 3 bases; junction bases not matched to a gene: 4. CDR3 bases: TGTGCCAGCAGTGAAGGGGGCGGGGGGGTCTACGAGCAGTACTTC. This gives the protein CASSEGGGGVYEQYF.

This clone was recorded a few times. The chain recombines TRBV18 with TRBJ1-5, with unresolved D. This CDR3 contains 14 residues. CDR1 KGHSH and CDR2 LQKENI come from the germline V gene. V lost 0 bases, J lost 5 bases, and 8 bases lay in between. The CDR3 is CASSPPGGHQPQHF. CDR3 nucleotide sequence: TGTGCCAGCTCACCACCCGGTGGGCATCAGCCCCAGCATTTT.

V usage is TRBV7-8 and J usage is TRBJ2-3, with 11 bases lining up with TRBD2. This CDR3 spans 16 amino acids. CDR1 is SGHVS, CDR2 FQNEAQ, per germline. J was trimmed by 5 bases and V by 1 base; bases with no gene match: 5. This CDR3 is CASSLVAGGPEDTQYF. In DNA form, the CDR3 reads TGTGCCAGCAGCTTAGTAGCGGGAGGGCCGGAAGATACGCAGTATTTT.

This clone was found a few times. The chain recombines TRBV7-9 with TRBJ1-2; tentative D call: TRBD1 (6 bases). This CDR3 spans 13 amino acids. Germline CDR1 reads SEHNR; CDR2 reads FQNEAQ (reference sequence). Trimming removed 10 bases from V and 4 bases from J, with 16 bases in between. CDR3 sequence: CATPLTGPYGYTF. The CDR3 DNA reads TGTGCCACCCCACTTACAGGGCCCTATGGCTACACCTTC.

V usage is TRBV6-5 and J usage is TRBJ1-6; D gene ambiguous. CDR3 length: 13 amino acids. Germline loops: CDR1 MNHEY, CDR2 SVGAGI. The V end was cut by 4 bases, the J end by 10 bases, with 11 bases between. CDR3 sequence (DNA): TGTGCCAGCAGTTGGACGGGGAACTCACCCCTCCACTTT. Protein sequence: CASSWTGNSPLHF.

A word on this clone: In the same sample, other DNA sequences code for this CDR3. The chain combines TRBV27 with TRBJ2-7, with 10 bases lining up with TRBD1. The CDR3 is 14 amino acids. J lost 4 bases, V lost 2 bases, and 2 bases had no gene match. Germline loops: CDR1 MNHEY, CDR2 SMNVEV (reference sequence). The CDR3 sequence: CASSLRQGAYEQYF. The CDR3 nucleotides are TGTGCCAGCAGTTTACGACAGGGGGCGTACGAGCAGTACTTC.

This clone was recorded only once. The V and J genes are TRBV4-1 and TRBJ2-1; D possibly corresponds to TRBD1 (6 bases). The CDR3 is made up of 15 amino acids. V lost 6 bases, J lost 0 bases, and 12 bases lay in between. Germline CDR1 reads MGHRA; CDR2 reads YSYEKL. The chain's CDR3 is CASSSDRSSYNEQFF. CDR3 DNA: TGCGCCAGCAGTTCCGACAGGAGCTCCTACAATGAGCAGTTCTTC.

The chain employs TRBV28 and TRBJ2-7; possible D gene TRBD2, 5 bases. This CDR3 region has 12 residues. Trimming shortened V by 8 bases and J by 2 bases, and 10 bases separated the two germline ends. Germline CDR1 MDHEN, CDR2 SYDVKM. The CDR3 sequence is CASEAETYEQYF. The CDR3 bases are TGTGCCAGCGAAGCGGAAACCTACGAGCAGTACTTC.

J is TRBJ2-2 and V is TRBV9, with TRBD1 matching over 12 bases. Germline V lookup: CDR1 SGDLS, CDR2 YYNGEE. This CDR3 is 18 amino acids long. Trimming removed 0 bases from V and 4 bases from J; junction bases left unmatched: 7. The CDR3 nucleotides read TGTGCCAGCAGCGTAGGGATCTGGGGACAGGGGGCCACCGGGGAGCTGTTTTTT. This gives the protein CASSVGIWGQGATGELFF.

The genes are TRBV6-1 and TRBJ1-1, with 9 bases matching TRBD1. The CDR3 sequence is 16 residues long. Germline V lookup: CDR1 MNHNS, CDR2 SASEGT. Trimming took 2 bases from V and 0 from J; bases not matched to a gene: 4. CDR3 bases: TGTGCCAGCAGTGAAAAGACAGGGGGATTGAACACTGAAGCTTTCTTT. Its translation: CASSEKTGGLNTEAFF.

This clone was observed once. The V call is TRBV4-1, the J call TRBJ1-2; 9 bases are shared with TRBD1. In germline, CDR1 is MGHRA, CDR2 YSYEKL. The CDR3 has 15 amino acids. With 4 bases clipped from V and 5 bases from J, the junction kept 8 bases outside the gene matches. The CDR3 DNA follows: TGCGCCAGCAGCCGCCGGCAGGACAGGGGTTATGGCTACACCTTC. Its translation: CASSRRQDRGYGYTF.

This clone was counted between two and nine times. The chain couples TRBV11-2 to TRBJ2-3; a possible D gene is TRBD1 (5 bases). This CDR3 region has 16 residues. Germline V gives CDR1 SGHAT, CDR2 FQNNGV. Deletions cut 0 bases from V and 2 bases from J, with 12 bases between. CDR3 DNA sequence: TGTGCCAGCAGCTTAGACAATGGGGCCTCCACAGATACGCAGTATTTT. It yields the protein CASSLDNGASTDTQYF.

The rearrangement links TRBV15 to TRBJ2-1, with TRBD2 matching 10 bases. Germline CDR1 LNHNV, CDR2 YYDKDF (reference sequence). The length of the CDR3 is 14 residues. After removal of 5 bases from V and 5 bases from J, the junction contained 3 bases not matched to a gene. CDR3 loop: CATSRGLADNEQFF. The DNA for the CDR3 is TGTGCCACCAGCCGTGGACTAGCGGACAATGAGCAGTTCTTC.

The DNA of the CDR3 is TGTGCCAGCAGCTTCAGGGACTTTGCAACTAATGAAAAACTGTTTTTT. The encoded protein is CASSFRDFATNEKLFF. V and J are TRBV5-5 and TRBJ1-4; TRBD1 is a possible D gene (5 bases). V gave up 2 bases and J gave up 0 bases, with 11 bases separating them. The CDR3 runs to 16 residues. Germline CDR1 and CDR2: SGHKS and YYEKEE (reference sequence).

Note on this clone: Distinct nucleotide sequences in the sample also encode this CDR3. The CDR3 coding sequence is TGTGCCAGCAGCCCATACAGGGACTCCTACAATGAGCAGTTCTTC. Residues: CASSPYRDSYNEQFF. The V gene is TRBV28, the J gene TRBJ2-1; possibly TRBD1 for D (6 bases). The CDR3 consists of 15 residues. Trimming removed 6 bases from V and 0 bases from J, with 12 bases in between. The germline V gene has CDR1 MDHEN and CDR2 SYDVKM.

The V and J genes are TRBV28 and TRBJ2-1, with TRBD2 matching 8 bases. This CDR3 region has 15 residues. Germline V gives CDR1 MDHEN, CDR2 SYDVKM. V dropped 6 bases and J dropped 10; count of bases not matched to a gene: 14. CDR3: CASRPGLADSREQFF. The CDR3 DNA is TGTGCCAGCAGACCCGGACTAGCCGATTCACGGGAGCAGTTCTTC.

V usage is TRBV28 and J usage is TRBJ2-2; TRBD1 is a possible D gene (5 bases). The CDR3 contains 13 residues. The V end lost 3 bases, the J end lost 4 bases, and 6 bases lay between the germline ends. Germline V gene lookup returns CDR1 MDHEN and CDR2 SYDVKM. Here the CDR3 reads CASSFRGTGELFF. The CDR3 DNA reads TGTGCCAGCAGTTTTAGGGGCACCGGGGAGCTGTTTTTT.

This rearrangement joins TRBV5-1 to TRBJ2-2, with 10 nucleotides matching TRBD2. The CDR3 is 15 amino acids. V shed 5 bases, J shed 0 bases, and the junction held 1 base outside the gene matches. Germline CDR1 is SGHRS and CDR2 is YFSETQ. CDR3 coding DNA: TGCGCCAGCAGACTAGCGGGAACGAACACCGGGGAGCTGTTTTTT. Its translation: CASRLAGTNTGELFF.

The V and J genes are TRBV5-6 and TRBJ2-7; 7 nucleotides agree with TRBD1. Germline lookup yields CDR1 SGHDT and CDR2 YYEEEE. The CDR3 consists of 14 residues. J gave up 3 bases and V 6 bases, and 9 bases lay outside the gene matches. CDR3 in amino acids: CASNYRDSDYEQYF. The CDR3 nucleotides are TGTGCCAGCAACTACAGGGACAGCGACTACGAGCAGTACTTC.

The chain employs TRBV2 and TRBJ2-7; 12 positions match TRBD2. CDR1 and CDR2 from the germline V gene are SNHLY and FYNNEI. The CDR3 loop spans 14 amino acids. J was trimmed by 6 bases and V by 10 bases; bases with no gene match: 10. CDR3 in DNA: TGTGCCAACGGACTAGCGGGACAACTAGGCGAGCAGTACTTC. Protein product: CANGLAGQLGEQYF.

This CDR3 is CASSLVSGRRAEAFF. DNA for the CDR3: TGTGCCAGCAGCTTAGTTTCGGGCAGGAGGGCTGAAGCTTTCTTT. The J gene is TRBJ1-1, the V gene TRBV7-2; D not certain. V lost 1 base, J lost 6 bases, and 15 bases lay in between. The CDR3 totals 15 residues. CDR1 is SGHTA and CDR2 is FQGNSA in the germline V gene.

The chain uses TRBV5-6 and TRBJ2-3, with TRBD2 matching over 9 bases. Germline values: CDR1 SGHDT, CDR2 YYEEEE. CDR3 length: 16 amino acids. V was clipped by 1 base and J by 2 bases; unmatched bases: 5. The CDR3 spells CASSLRRGGDTDTQYF. The CDR3 DNA sequence: TGTGCCAGCAGCTTGCGGCGGGGGGGAGACACAGATACGCAGTATTTT.

The chain carries TRBV29-1 and TRBJ1-1; TRBD1 might be the D (5 bases). Germline V CDR1 and CDR2: SQVTM, ANQGSEA. CDR3 size: 12 residues. V lost 7 bases and J 1 base, leaving 10 bases between the germline ends. In DNA form, the CDR3 reads TGCAGCGGCCGACAGTCGAACACTGAAGCTTTCTTT. Translation: CSGRQSNTEAFF.

The chain has TRBV5-1 and TRBJ2-7; D call uncertain. The germline CDR1 and CDR2 sequences are SGHRS and YFSETQ. With 4 bases removed from V and 3 bases from J, the gap between germline ends came to 11 bases. The CDR3 has 13 amino acids. The CDR3 region is CASSPPHIYEQYF. Here the CDR3 DNA reads TGCGCCAGCAGCCCCCCCCACATCTACGAGCAGTACTTC.

This rearrangement joins TRBV7-2 to TRBJ2-1, with 11 nucleotides matching TRBD2. Germline V gene data show CDR1 as SGHTA and CDR2 as FQGNSA. The CDR3 is 15 residues long. V trimming: 3 bases; J trimming: 10 bases; junction bases outside the gene matches: 8. The CDR3 DNA follows: TGTGCCAGCAGCTTCAGGGTAGCGGGGGGGAACGAGCAGTTCTTC. Protein product: CASSFRVAGGNEQFF.

CDR3 bases: TGCGCCAGCAGGGCTTGCTATGGCTACACCTTC. Protein sequence: CASRACYGYTF. The gene calls are TRBV5-1 and TRBJ1-2; D unclear. This CDR3 comprises 11 residues. The germline V and J ends were trimmed by 5 bases and 4 bases, with 6 bases remaining between them. The germline CDR1 and CDR2 sequences are SGHRS and YFSETQ.

This clone showed up just a few times. The V call is TRBV2, the J call TRBJ2-5; 7 nucleotides line up with TRBD1. The V segment lost 7 bases and the J segment 5 bases; nucleotides outside the gene matches: 7. CDR1 is SNHLY and CDR2 is FYNNEI in the germline V gene. CDR3 length: 13 residues. Written as DNA, the CDR3 is TGTGCCAGCAATTACGACAGGGCCGAGACCCAGTACTTC. Protein sequence: CASNYDRAETQYF.

V gene TRBV7-2 combines with J gene TRBJ1-2; tentatively, D is TRBD1 (5 bases). V lost 5 bases, J lost 6 bases, and 16 bases lay in between. The CDR3 is 14 residues long. The germline V gene encodes CDR1 SGHTA and CDR2 FQGNSA. In nucleotides, the CDR3 is TGTGCCAGCAGCCCCAAGGGGCGGTTCCATGGCTACACCTTC. Translated, it gives CASSPKGRFHGYTF.